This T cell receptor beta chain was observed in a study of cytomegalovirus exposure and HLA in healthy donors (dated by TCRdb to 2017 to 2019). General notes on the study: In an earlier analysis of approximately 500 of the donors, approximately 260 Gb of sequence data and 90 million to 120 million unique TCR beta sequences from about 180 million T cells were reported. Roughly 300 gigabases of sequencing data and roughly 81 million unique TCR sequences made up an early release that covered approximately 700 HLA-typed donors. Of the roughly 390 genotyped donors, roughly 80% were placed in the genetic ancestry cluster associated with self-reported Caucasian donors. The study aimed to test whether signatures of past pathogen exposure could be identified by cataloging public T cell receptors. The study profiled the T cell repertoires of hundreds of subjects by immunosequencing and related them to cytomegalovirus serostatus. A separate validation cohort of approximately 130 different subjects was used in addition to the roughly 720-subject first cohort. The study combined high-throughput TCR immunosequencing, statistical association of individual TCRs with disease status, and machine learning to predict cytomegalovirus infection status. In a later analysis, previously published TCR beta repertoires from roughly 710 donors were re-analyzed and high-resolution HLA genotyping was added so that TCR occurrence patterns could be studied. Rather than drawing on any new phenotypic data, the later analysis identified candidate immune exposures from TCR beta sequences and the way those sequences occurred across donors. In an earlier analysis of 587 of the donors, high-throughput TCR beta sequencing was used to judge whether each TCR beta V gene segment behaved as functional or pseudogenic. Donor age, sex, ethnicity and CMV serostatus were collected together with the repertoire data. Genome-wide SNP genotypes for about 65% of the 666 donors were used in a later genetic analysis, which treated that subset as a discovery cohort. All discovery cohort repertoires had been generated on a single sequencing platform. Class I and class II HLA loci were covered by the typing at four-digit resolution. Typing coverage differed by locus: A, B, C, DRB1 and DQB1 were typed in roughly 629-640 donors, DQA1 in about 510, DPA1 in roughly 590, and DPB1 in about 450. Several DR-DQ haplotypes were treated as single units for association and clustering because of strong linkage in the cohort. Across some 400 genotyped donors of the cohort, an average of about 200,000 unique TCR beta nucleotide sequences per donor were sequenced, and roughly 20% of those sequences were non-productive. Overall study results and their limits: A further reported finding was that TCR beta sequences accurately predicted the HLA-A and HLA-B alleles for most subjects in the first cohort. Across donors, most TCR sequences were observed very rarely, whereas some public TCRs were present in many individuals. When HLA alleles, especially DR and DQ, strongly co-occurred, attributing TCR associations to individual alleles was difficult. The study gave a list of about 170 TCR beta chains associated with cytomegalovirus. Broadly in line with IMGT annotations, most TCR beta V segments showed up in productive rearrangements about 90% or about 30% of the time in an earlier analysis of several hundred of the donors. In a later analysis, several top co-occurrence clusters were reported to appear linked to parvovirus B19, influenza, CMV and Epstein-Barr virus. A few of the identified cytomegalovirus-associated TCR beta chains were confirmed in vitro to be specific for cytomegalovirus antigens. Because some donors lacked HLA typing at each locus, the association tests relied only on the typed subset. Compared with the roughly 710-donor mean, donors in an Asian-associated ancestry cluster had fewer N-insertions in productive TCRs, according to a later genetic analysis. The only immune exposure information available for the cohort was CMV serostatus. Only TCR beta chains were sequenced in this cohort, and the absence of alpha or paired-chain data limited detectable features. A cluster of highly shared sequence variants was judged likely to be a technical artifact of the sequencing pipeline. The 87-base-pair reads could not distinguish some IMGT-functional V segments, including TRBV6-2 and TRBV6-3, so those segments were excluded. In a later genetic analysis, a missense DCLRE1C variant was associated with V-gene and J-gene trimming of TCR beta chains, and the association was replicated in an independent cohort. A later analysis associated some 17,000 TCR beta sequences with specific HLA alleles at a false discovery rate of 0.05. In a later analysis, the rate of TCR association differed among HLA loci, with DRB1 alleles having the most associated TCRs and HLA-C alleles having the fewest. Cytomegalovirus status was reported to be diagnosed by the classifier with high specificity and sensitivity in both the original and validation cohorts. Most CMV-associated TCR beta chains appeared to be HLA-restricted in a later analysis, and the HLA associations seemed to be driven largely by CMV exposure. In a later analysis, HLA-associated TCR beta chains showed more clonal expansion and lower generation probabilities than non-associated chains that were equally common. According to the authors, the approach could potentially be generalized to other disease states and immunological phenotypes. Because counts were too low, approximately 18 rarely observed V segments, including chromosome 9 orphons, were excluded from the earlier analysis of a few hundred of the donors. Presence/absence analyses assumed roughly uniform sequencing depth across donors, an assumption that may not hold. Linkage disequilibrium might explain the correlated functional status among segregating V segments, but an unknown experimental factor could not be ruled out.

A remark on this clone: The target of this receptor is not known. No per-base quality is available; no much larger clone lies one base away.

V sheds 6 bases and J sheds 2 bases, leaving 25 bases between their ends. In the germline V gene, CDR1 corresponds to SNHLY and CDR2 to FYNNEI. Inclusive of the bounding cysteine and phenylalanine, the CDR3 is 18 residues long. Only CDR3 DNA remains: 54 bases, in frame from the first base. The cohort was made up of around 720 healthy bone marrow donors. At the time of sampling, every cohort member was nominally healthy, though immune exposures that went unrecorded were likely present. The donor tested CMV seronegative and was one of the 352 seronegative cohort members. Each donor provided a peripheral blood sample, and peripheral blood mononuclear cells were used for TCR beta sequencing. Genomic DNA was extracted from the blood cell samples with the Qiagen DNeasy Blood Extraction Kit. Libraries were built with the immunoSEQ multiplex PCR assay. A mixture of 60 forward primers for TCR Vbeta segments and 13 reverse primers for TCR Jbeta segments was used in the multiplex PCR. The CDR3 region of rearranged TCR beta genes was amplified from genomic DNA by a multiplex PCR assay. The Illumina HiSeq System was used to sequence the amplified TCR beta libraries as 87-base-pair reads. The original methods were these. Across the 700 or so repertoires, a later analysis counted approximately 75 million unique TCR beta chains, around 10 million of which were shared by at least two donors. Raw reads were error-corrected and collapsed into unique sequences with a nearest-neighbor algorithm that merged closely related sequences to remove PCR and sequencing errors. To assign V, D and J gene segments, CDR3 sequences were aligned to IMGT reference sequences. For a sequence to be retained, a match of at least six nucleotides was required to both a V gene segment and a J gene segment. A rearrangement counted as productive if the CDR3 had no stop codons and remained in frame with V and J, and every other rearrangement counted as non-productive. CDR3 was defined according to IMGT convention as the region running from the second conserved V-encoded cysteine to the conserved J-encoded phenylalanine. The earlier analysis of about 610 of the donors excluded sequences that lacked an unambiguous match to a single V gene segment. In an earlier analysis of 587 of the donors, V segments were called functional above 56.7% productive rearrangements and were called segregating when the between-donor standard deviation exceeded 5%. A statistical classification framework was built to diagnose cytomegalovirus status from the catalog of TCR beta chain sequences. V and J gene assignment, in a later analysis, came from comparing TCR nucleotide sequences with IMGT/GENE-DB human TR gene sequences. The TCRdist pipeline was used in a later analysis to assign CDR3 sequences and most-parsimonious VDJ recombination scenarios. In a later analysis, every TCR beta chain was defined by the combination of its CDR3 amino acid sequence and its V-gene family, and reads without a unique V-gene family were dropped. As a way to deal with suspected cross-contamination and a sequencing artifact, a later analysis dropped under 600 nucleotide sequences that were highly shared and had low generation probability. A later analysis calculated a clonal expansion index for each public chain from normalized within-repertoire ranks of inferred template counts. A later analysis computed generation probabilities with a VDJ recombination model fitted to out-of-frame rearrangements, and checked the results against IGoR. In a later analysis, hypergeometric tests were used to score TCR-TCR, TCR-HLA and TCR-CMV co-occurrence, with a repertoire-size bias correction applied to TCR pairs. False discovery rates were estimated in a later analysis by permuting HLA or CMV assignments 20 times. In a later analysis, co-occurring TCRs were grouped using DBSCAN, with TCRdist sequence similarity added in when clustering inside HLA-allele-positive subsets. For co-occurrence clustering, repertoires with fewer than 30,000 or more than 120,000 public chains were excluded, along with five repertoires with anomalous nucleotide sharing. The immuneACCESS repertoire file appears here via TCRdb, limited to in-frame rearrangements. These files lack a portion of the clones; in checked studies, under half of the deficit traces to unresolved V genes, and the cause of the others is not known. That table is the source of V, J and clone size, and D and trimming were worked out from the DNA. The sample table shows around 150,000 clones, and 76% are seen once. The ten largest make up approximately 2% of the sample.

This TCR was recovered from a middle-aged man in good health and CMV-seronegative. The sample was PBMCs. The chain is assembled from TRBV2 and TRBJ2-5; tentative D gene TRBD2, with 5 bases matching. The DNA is TGTGCCAGCAGCGCCGATCTTTTGGACGTTCCGGGACAAGAGACCCAGTACTTC. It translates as CASSADLLDVPGQETQYF. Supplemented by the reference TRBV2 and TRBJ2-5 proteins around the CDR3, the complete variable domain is EPEVTQTPSHQVTQMGQEVILRCVPISNHLYFYWYRQILGQKVEFLVSFYNNEISEKSEIFDDQFSVERPDGSNFTLKIRSTKLEDSAMYFCASSADLLDVPGQETQYFGPGTRLLVL.